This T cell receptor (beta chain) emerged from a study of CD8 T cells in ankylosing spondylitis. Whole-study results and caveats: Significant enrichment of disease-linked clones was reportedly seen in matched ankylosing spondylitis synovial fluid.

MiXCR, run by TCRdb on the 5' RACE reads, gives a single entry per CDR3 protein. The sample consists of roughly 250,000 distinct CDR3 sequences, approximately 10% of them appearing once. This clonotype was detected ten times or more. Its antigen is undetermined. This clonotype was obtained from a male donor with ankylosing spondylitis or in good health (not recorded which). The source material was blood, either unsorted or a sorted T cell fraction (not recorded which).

The CDR3 loop is CSVGTSSRGYGYTF. DNA of the CDR3: TGCAGCGTTGGGACATCCTCAAGGGGCTATGGCTACACCTTC. The genes are TRBV29-1 and TRBJ1-2; D may be TRBD1 (5 bases). This CDR3 comprises 14 residues. Trimming shortened V by 4 bases and J by 4 bases, and 16 bases separated the two germline ends. The germline V gene has CDR1 SQVTM and CDR2 ANQGSEA. Filled out from reference TRBV29-1 and TRBJ1-2, the complete variable domain reads SAVISQKPSRDICQRGTSLTIQCQVDSQVTMMFWYRQQPGQSLTLIATANQGSEATYESGFVIDKFPISRPNLTFSTLTVSNMSPEDSSIYLCSVGTSSRGYGYTFGSGTRLTVV.